This T cell receptor beta chain was sequenced for a study of early T cells in non-severe SARS-CoV-2 infection. For the study at large: Bulk RNA taken from unsorted whole blood was sequenced, leaving chains unpaired. Study outcomes and limitations: VDJdb-based matching was biased toward anti-spike CD8 responses and missed private and CD4 specificities.

To note about this clonotype: Its antigen is unknown. At one of its ends the junction is not consistent with the germline gene, which may arise from a read error.

Individual cDNA molecules were tagged with unique molecular identifiers. TCRdb recomputed calls from the 5' RACE reads with MiXCR, one row per CDR3 protein. The data contain nearly 60,000 distinct CDR3 sequences, about 13% of them singletons. This sequence was found in an adult who was a healthcare worker with PCR-confirmed SARS-CoV-2 infection or an uninfected control (not recorded which). The sample taken for sequencing was whole blood.

The CDR3 loop reads CASSLVHSLNTEAFF. The CDR3 nucleotides are TGTGCCAGCAGCTTAGTTCACAGTTTGAACACTGAAGCTTTTTTT. The chain couples TRBV13 to TRBJ1-1; no clear D. Germline V CDR1 and CDR2: PRHDT, FYEKMQ (reference sequence). This CDR3 is 15 amino acids long. Variable domain in full (rest from reference TRBV13 and TRBJ1-1): AAGVIQSPRHLIKEKRETATLKCYPIPRHDTVYWYQQGPGQDPQFLISFYEKMQSDKGSIPDRFSAQQFSDYHSELNMSSLELGDSALYFCASSLVHSLNTEAFFGQGTRLTVV.